This T cell receptor (beta chain) was sequenced during a study of blood T cell repertoires in COVID-19. Germline CDR1 and CDR2: SGHTA and FQGNSA. V was cut by 3 bases and J by 1 base, with 12 bases left in between. The CDR3 totals 15 residues. How the authors handled the data: Amplifying reference gene primers gave estimates of nucleated cell counts. Repertoires were generated with immunoSEQ multiplex PCR, while TCRdb's copy carries only in-frame clones and drops some. The V and J calls and clone size are taken from that table; D and trimming were inferred from the DNA. The table records fewer than 450,000 clones, less than 95% of them present only once. Study members were between about 18 and 95 years old and lived in 20 to 30 US regions. Grouping used clinical history reported by participants in a survey and questionnaire. Donors of Cohort 3 who recovered were those that had two negative PCRs, clearance, or symptom resolution.

The receptor was isolated from a man between 18 and 35 years old who had recovered from COVID-19. The chain recombines TRBV7-2 with TRBJ1-1, with D perhaps matching TRBD1 (5 bases). Sequenced input: PBMCs or T cells enriched from blood (not recorded which). CDR3 nucleotides: TGTGCCAGCAGCTTTGGCCGGGGGTGGAACACTGAAGCTTTCTTT. Translated: CASSFGRGWNTEAFF.